This entry features one TCR beta chain sequence. The repertoire was sequenced with immunoSEQ multiplex PCR; TCRdb's copy has only in-frame clones and lacks some. Counted here are around 6,000 clones, about 33% occurring once; the ten biggest clones make up roughly a third. The data were obtained in a study of graft-versus-host responses after intestinal transplantation. Whole-study findings and limits: The recipient marrow held GvH clones, and some of them showed up first in ileum or blood.

The V end lost 1 base, the J end lost 1 base, and 11 bases lay between the germline ends. Germline V gene data show CDR1 as SGHVS and CDR2 as FNYEAQ. The CDR3 has 15 amino acids. Responders that carried the CFSE label, about 200,000 of them, were plated with about 200,000 irradiated, violet-dye-labeled stimulator cells. Sorting was performed after the reaction on proliferating CFSE-low CD3+CD4+ and CD3+CD8+ responders. This rearrangement joins TRBV7-6 to TRBJ2-7; D might be TRBD1 (6 bases). Sequences were derived from alloreactive CD8+ T cells from a mixed lymphocyte reaction culture, sampled before intestinal transplant. Subset specified: CFSE-low proliferating T cells sorted from approximately 6-day pre-transplant mixed lymphocyte reaction (GvH or HvG direction). This clonotype was obtained from a human patient who received an intestinal transplant. The CDR3 region is CASSLEGVPSYEQYF. The CDR3 bases are TGTGCCAGCAGCTTAGAGGGGGTTCCTTCCTACGAGCAGTACTTC.